The 24 T cell receptor beta chains presented below share a single source sample, sequenced in a study of CD8 T cells in ankylosing spondylitis. In TCRdb, the 5' RACE reads were re-called with MiXCR into one record per CDR3 protein. The sample consists of more than 250,000 distinct CDR3 sequences, around a tenth of them appearing once. Sequenced input: blood, either unsorted or a sorted T cell fraction (not recorded which). Receptors were obtained from a female donor with ankylosing spondylitis or in good health (not recorded which).

This clonotype showed up many times. This chain joins TRBV20-1 and TRBJ2-2, with D perhaps matching TRBD2 (6 bases). This CDR3 region has 14 residues. V lost 0 bases, J lost 5 bases, and 10 bases lay in between. The germline gives CDR1 DFQATT, CDR2 SNEGSKA (reference sequence). The CDR3 loop reads CSAREIGRTGELFF. The CDR3 coding sequence is TGCAGTGCTAGAGAAATAGGGAGGACCGGGGAGCTGTTTTTT.

With regard to this clonotype: This may come from a read error, since a much larger clone is one base off. The conserved closing phenylalanine or tryptophan is absent in this CDR3, likely reflecting a read error. J is TRBJ1-2 and V is TRBV20-1, with 9 bases aligning to TRBD1. V was pared by 0 bases and J by 6 bases, with 17 bases of the junction left unmatched. CDR3 size: 18 residues. Germline values: CDR1 DFQATT, CDR2 SNEGSKA (reference sequence). CDR3 coding DNA: TGCAGTGCTAGAGATAAGAGACAGGGGGTTTGGATCGTAAATGGCTACACCTTG. The encoded protein is CSARDKRQGVWIVNGYTL.

This clonotype was recorded a few times. The junction departs from the called germline gene at one end, perhaps through a read error. The rearrangement joins TRBV3-1 to TRBJ2-1; perhaps TRBD2 as D (6 bases). Germline V gene sequence: CDR1 LGHDT, CDR2 YNNKEL (reference sequence). The CDR3 runs 15 residues. For the CDR3, the DNA is TGTGCCACCAGCCAAGAACTAGCCACCCTCAATGAGCAGTTCTTC. This sequence encodes CATSQELATLNEQFF.

This clonotype was picked up a small number of times. This rearrangement joins TRBV7-9 to TRBJ2-1; either TRBD1 or TRBD2 may supply D (5 bases each). The V gene lost 4 bases and the J gene lost 1 base, with 17 bases spanning the gap. Looked up from germline, CDR1 is SEHNR and CDR2 is FQNEAQ (reference sequence). The CDR3 has 17 amino acids. CDR3 residues: CASSYGGWGSSYNEQFF. CDR3 sequence (DNA): TGTGCCAGCAGCTATGGAGGATGGGGGTCGTCCTACAATGAGCAGTTCTTC.

This clonotype was seen only a few times. The V gene is TRBV28, the J gene TRBJ1-5; D possibly corresponds to TRBD1 (5 bases). Per germline, CDR1 MDHEN and CDR2 SYDVKM. The length of the CDR3 is 13 residues. Trimming cost V 9 bases and J 3 bases, with 12 bases left between them. The CDR3 reads CASLGGNNQPQHF. As DNA, the CDR3 is TGTGCCAGTCTGGGGGGGAACAATCAGCCCCAGCATTTT. The full variable domain, with the rest looked up from reference TRBV28 and TRBJ1-5, is DVKVTQSSRYLVKRTGEKVFLECVQDMDHENMFWYRQDPGLGLRLIYFSYDVKMKEKGDIPEGYSVSREKKERFSLILESASTNQTSMYLCASLGGNNQPQHFGDGTRLSIL.

J is TRBJ2-1 and V is TRBV11-2; the match to TRBD1 covers 7 bases. CDR3 size: 15 residues. Per germline, CDR1 SGHAT and CDR2 FQNNGV. J was trimmed by 3 bases and V by 3 bases; bases with no gene match: 5. The CDR3 coding sequence is TGTGCCAGCAGCTTCCGGGACAGAAACTACAATGAGCAGTTCTTC. Protein: CASSFRDRNYNEQFF. Full variable domain (remainder filled in from reference TRBV11-2 and TRBJ2-1): EAGVAQSPRYKIIEKRQSVAFWCNPISGHATLYWYQQILGQGPKLLIQFQNNGVVDDSQLPKDRFSAERLKGVDSTLKIQPAKLEDSAVYLCASSFRDRNYNEQFFGPGTRLTVL.

This clonotype appeared a few times. The chain joins TRBV7-9 to TRBJ1-5; D is perhaps TRBD1 (5 bases). Trimming stripped 1 base from V and 2 bases from J, with 15 bases between. The CDR3 contains 17 residues. Germline V gene data show CDR1 as SEHNR and CDR2 as FQNEAQ (reference sequence). The CDR3 DNA reads as TGTGCCAGCAGCTTAGGGAGGTGGGGCGAGGGCAATCAGCCCCAGCATTTT. It encodes CASSLGRWGEGNQPQHF.

There are many counts of this clonotype. This chain links TRBV20-1 with TRBJ2-3; 10 bases fit TRBD2. CDR1 and CDR2 (germline): DFQATT, SNEGSKA (reference sequence). The CDR3 is made up of 17 amino acids. J gave up 6 bases and V 0 bases, and 12 bases lay outside the gene matches. CDR3 sequence: CSARDLGLAVPGDTQYF. The CDR3 DNA follows: TGCAGTGCTAGAGATCTTGGACTAGCGGTCCCGGGGGATACGCAGTATTTT.

The chain joins TRBV11-1 to TRBJ2-1; D call uncertain. Per the germline V gene, CDR1 is SGHAT and CDR2 is FQDESV (reference sequence). The length of the CDR3 is 16 residues. With 1 base removed from V and 6 bases from J, the gap between germline ends came to 16 bases. The CDR3 bases are TGTGCCAGCAGCTTAGGGCAGATACTGCTGGGCAATGAGCAGTTCTTC. Its translation is CASSLGQILLGNEQFF.

This clonotype was seen at least ten times. The genes are TRBV5-1 and TRBJ2-7, with 7 bases identical to TRBD2. The CDR3 is made up of 14 amino acids. CDR1 and CDR2 from the germline V gene are SGHRS and YFSETQ. V was clipped by 4 bases and J by 5 bases; unmatched bases: 9. The CDR3 is CASSVTSSVDEQYF. The CDR3 nucleotides read TGCGCCAGCAGCGTGACTAGCTCAGTTGACGAGCAGTACTTC.

This clonotype was seen more than once but under ten times. CDR3 protein: CASRNGHLSNQPQHF. The CDR3 DNA follows: TGTGCCAGCAGAAACGGACACCTTAGCAATCAGCCCCAGCATTTT. This chain joins TRBV28 and TRBJ1-5; tentatively, D is TRBD1 (5 bases). CDR3 length: 15 amino acids. V was trimmed by 6 bases and J by 0 bases, leaving 12 bases between them. CDR1 is MDHEN, CDR2 SYDVKM, per germline.

As concerns this clonotype: A read error is possible here, since a much larger clone lies one base away. In this CDR3 the conserved last residue, phenylalanine or tryptophan, is missing, so a read error is likely. This chain uses TRBV12-3 or TRBV12-4 with TRBJ2-7; no clear D. Trimming removed 0 bases at V and 3 bases at J, with 9 bases between. The CDR3 is made up of 14 amino acids. The CDR3 here is CASSLAPNYYEQYL. CDR3 DNA sequence: TGTGCCAGCAGTTTAGCGCCAAATTACTACGAGCAGTACCTC.

Turning to this clonotype: A read error is possible here, since a much larger clone lies one base away. This chain links TRBV5-6 with TRBJ1-6; no reliable D call. The CDR3 contains 13 residues. Germline V CDR1 and CDR2: SGHDT, YYEEEE. The CDR3 sequence: CVSSPKANSPLHF. The DNA of the CDR3 is TGTGTCAGCAGCCCTAAGGCGAATTCACCCCTCCACTTT.

This clonotype was recorded at least ten times. The V and J genes are TRBV20-1 and TRBJ1-4; weak D call: TRBD1 (6 bases). V lost 6 bases and J lost 8, with 19 bases in between. The V gene's germline CDR1 is DFQATT and CDR2 SNEGSKA (reference sequence). The CDR3 runs 14 residues. CDR3 nucleotide sequence: TGCAGTGCGAACAGGGCCACTCGTGGGGAAAAACTGTTTTTT. It is translated as CSANRATRGEKLFF.

This clonotype was counted a few times. V is TRBV15 and J is TRBJ1-3; tentatively, D is TRBD1 (5 bases). This CDR3 region has 16 residues. From germline, CDR1 is LNHNV and CDR2 YYDKDF (reference sequence). Trimming shortened V by 3 bases and J by 3 bases, and 15 bases separated the two germline ends. The CDR3 nucleotides read TGTGCCACCAGCAGCCTTCCCGGGGCGCTTGGAAACACCATATATTTT. This encodes CATSSLPGALGNTIYF.

The rearrangement uses TRBV7-6 and TRBJ2-1; 8 bases match TRBD2. The length of the CDR3 is 15 residues. The germline gives CDR1 SGHVS, CDR2 FNYEAQ. V trimming: 5 bases; J trimming: 8 bases; junction bases outside the gene matches: 11. The CDR3 loop reads CASSPGTSRVYEQFF. CDR3 nucleotide sequence: TGTGCCAGCAGCCCAGGGACTAGTAGAGTCTATGAGCAGTTCTTC.

This clonotype was seen ten or more times. The chain is built from TRBV5-1 and TRBJ1-1; tentative D call: TRBD1 (5 bases). Germline lookup yields CDR1 SGHRS and CDR2 YFSETQ. Trimming removed 4 bases at V and 5 bases at J, with 12 bases between. The CDR3 consists of 13 residues. CDR3 coding DNA: TGCGCCAGCAGCCTAGACAGCCAGACTGAAGCTTTCTTT. Translated: CASSLDSQTEAFF.

This clonotype has at least ten counts. The V call is TRBV5-1, the J call TRBJ1-2; TRBD1 matches at 9 bases. Losses at the gene ends were 3 bases for V and 0 bases for J; bases not matched to a gene: 12. The CDR3 loop spans 18 amino acids. The V gene's germline CDR1 is SGHRS and CDR2 YFSETQ. The CDR3 here is CASSSTGGMVSANYGYTF. The CDR3, as DNA: TGCGCCAGCAGCTCGACAGGGGGAATGGTATCGGCTAACTATGGCTACACCTTC. The complete variable domain, with remaining parts taken from reference TRBV5-1 and TRBJ1-2, reads KAGVTQTPRYLIKTRGQQVTLSCSPISGHRSVSWYQQTPGQGLQFLFEYFSETQRNKGNFPGRFSGRQFSNSRSEMNVSTLELGDSALYLCASSSTGGMVSANYGYTFGSGTRLTVV.

This clonotype was counted many times. The J gene is TRBJ2-7, the V gene TRBV24-1, with unresolved D. This CDR3 has 14 residues. Trimming shortened V by 4 bases and J by 1 base, and 10 bases separated the two germline ends. Germline CDR1 is KGHDR and CDR2 is SFDVKD. CDR3 amino acids: CATSDAKGSYEQYF. CDR3 DNA sequence: TGTGCCACCAGTGACGCGAAGGGATCCTACGAGCAGTACTTC.

In its sample, this clonotype was seen many times. CDR3 sequence: CSAPRTTGAQHF. The CDR3, as DNA: TGCAGTGCTCCCCGTACGACAGGGGCCCAGCATTTT. The genes are TRBV20-1 and TRBJ1-5; 8 bases are shared with TRBD1. This CDR3 has 12 amino acids. The germline gives CDR1 DFQATT, CDR2 SNEGSKA (reference sequence). The ends lost 5 bases at V and 11 bases at J; junction bases unmatched: 8.

This clonotype has at least ten counts. The chain carries TRBV20-1 and TRBJ2-5; D gene unclear. The CDR3 runs to 11 residues. CDR1 DFQATT and CDR2 SNEGSKA come from the germline V gene (reference sequence). V dropped 6 bases and J dropped 4 bases, with 9 bases sitting between them. This CDR3 reads CSARTLETQYF. The DNA for the CDR3 is TGCAGTGCGAGAACCCTAGAGACCCAGTACTTC.

This clonotype was detected many times. J is TRBJ2-7 and V is TRBV20-1, with D tentatively TRBD1 or TRBD2 (5 bases each). Germline CDR1 reads DFQATT; CDR2 reads SNEGSKA (reference sequence). V lost 4 bases, J lost 1 base, and 14 bases lay in between. The CDR3 loop spans 14 amino acids. CDR3 nucleotide sequence: TGCAGTGCTAACCCCCCGGGGCTATCCTACGAGCAGTACTTC. Translating gives CSANPPGLSYEQYF.

The chain links TRBV29-1 to TRBJ2-1; possibly TRBD1 or TRBD2 for D (5 bases each). V was cut by 6 bases and J by 9 bases, with 12 bases left in between. This CDR3 contains 11 residues. Germline CDR1 reads SQVTM; CDR2 reads ANQGSEA. CDR3 bases: TGCAGCGTCCCTCAGGGACCTGAGCAGTTCTTC. Its protein product is CSVPQGPEQFF.

This clonotype was picked up a small number of times. The chain joins TRBV18 to TRBJ2-3, with a possible D match to TRBD2 (6 bases). The CDR3 runs 14 residues. Germline lookup yields CDR1 KGHSH and CDR2 LQKENI. Trimming shortened V by 2 bases and J by 1 base, and 7 bases separated the two germline ends. The chain's CDR3 is CASSPTGGTDTQYF. CDR3 DNA: TGTGCCAGCTCACCAACGGGGGGCACAGATACGCAGTATTTT.